These 20 T cell receptor beta chains were sequenced from one sample in a study of blood T cell repertoires in COVID-19. Assay: immunoSEQ multiplex PCR; the TCRdb copy retains only in-frame clones and omits some. The table has around 500,000 clones, 70% to 90% seen once; the top ten hold 6.5% to 9.5%. Sequencing input: PBMCs or T cells enriched from blood (not recorded which). Receptors were obtained from a woman in her sixties who had recovered from COVID-19.

This clone was counted only a few times. At the DNA level, this CDR3 is encoded by other sequences in the same sample as well. V is TRBV19 and J is TRBJ2-7, with a weak D call TRBD2 (6 bases). CDR1 LNHDA and CDR2 SQIVND come from the germline V gene (reference sequence). The V end was cut by 3 bases, the J end by 2 bases, with 8 bases between. The CDR3 has 13 amino acids. The CDR3 DNA sequence: TGTGCCAGTAGTATGGGGGGACCCTACGAGCAGTACTTC. Translation gives CASSMGGPYEQYF.

The rearrangement links TRBV2 to TRBJ1-1; tentative D call: TRBD1 (5 bases). The V end lost 2 bases, the J end lost 0 bases, and 7 bases lay between the germline ends. In germline, CDR1 is SNHLY, CDR2 FYNNEI. The CDR3 has 14 residues. DNA of the CDR3: TGTGCCAGCAGTGAAACAGGCCTGAACACTGAAGCTTTCTTT. Translation gives CASSETGLNTEAFF.

CDR3 sequence: CATSSSPTNSPLHF. The CDR3 region has the DNA TGTGCCACCAGCAGTTCCCCTACTAATTCACCCCTCCACTTT. This chain joins TRBV15 and TRBJ1-6, with D unresolved. Trimming stripped 3 bases from V and 6 bases from J, with 9 bases between. The CDR3 is made up of 14 amino acids. Germline-derived CDR1 and CDR2 are LNHNV and YYDKDF (reference sequence).

The V and J genes are TRBV21-1 and TRBJ2-7; no DNA check was done on the table's D call, TRBD1. TRBV21-1 is classified as a pseudogene. This CDR3 spans 18 amino acids. CDR3 nucleotide sequence: TGTGCCAGCAGCAAATCTCGAGACAGGGGGCCGAGGAGCTACGAGCAGTACGTC. Translating it yields CASSKSRDRGPRSYEQYV.

The rearrangement joins TRBV5-4 to TRBJ2-3; 11 bases agree with TRBD2. Germline V gene lookup returns CDR1 SGHNT and CDR2 YYREEE (reference sequence). Trimming took 4 bases from V and 1 from J; bases not matched to a gene: 5. The CDR3 contains 16 residues. DNA of the CDR3: TGTGCCAGCAGCAGCCCGACTAGCGGGGGCACAGATACGCAGTATTTT. This codes for CASSSPTSGGTDTQYF.

This clone was observed a few times. This chain uses TRBV14 with TRBJ2-7; 9 positions match TRBD2. V was pared by 2 bases and J by 0 bases, with 8 bases of the junction left unmatched. The V gene's germline CDR1 is SGHDN and CDR2 FVKESK. The CDR3 consists of 17 residues. The CDR3 DNA reads TGTGCCAGCAGCCAATTACTAGCGGGCCCCGGCTCCTACGAGCAGTACTTC. It translates to CASSQLLAGPGSYEQYF.

Here the CDR3 DNA reads TGTGCCAGCAGCTTCCAAGCGGGGTACCACAATGAGCAGTTCTTC. It is translated as CASSFQAGYHNEQFF. V is TRBV27 and J is TRBJ2-1, with 7 positions matching TRBD2. In germline, CDR1 is MNHEY, CDR2 SMNVEV (reference sequence). This CDR3 comprises 15 residues. V shed 6 bases and J 5 bases; nucleotides not matched to a gene: 10.

The chain carries TRBV18 and TRBJ2-5; no clear D gene. This CDR3 has 11 amino acids. Germline CDR1 KGHSH, CDR2 LQKENI. Trimming took 5 bases from V and 3 from J, leaving 4 bases between them. CDR3 residues: CASSLKETQYF. CDR3 nucleotides: TGTGCCAGCTCATTAAAAGAGACCCAGTACTTC. The variable domain in full, completed from reference TRBV18 and TRBJ2-5, reads NAGVMQNPRHLVRRRGQEARLRCSPMKGHSHVYWYRQLPEEGLKFMVYLQKENIIDESGMPKERFSAEFPKEGPSILRIQQVVRGDSAAYFCASSLKETQYFGPGTRLLVL.

The V call is TRBV27, the J call TRBJ1-2; TRBD1 aligns across 8 bases. The V and J ends lost 5 bases and 2 bases, in that order; junction bases with no gene match: 4. Germline V gene lookup returns CDR1 MNHEY and CDR2 SMNVEV (reference sequence). This CDR3 has 14 residues. For the CDR3, the DNA is TGTGCCAGCAGTGGACAGGGTCAGAACTATGGCTACACCTTC. It is translated as CASSGQGQNYGYTF.

V usage is TRBV4-1 and J usage is TRBJ1-5; possible D gene TRBD1, 5 bases. V lost 1 base and J 0 bases, leaving 13 bases between the germline ends. The CDR3 extends over 17 amino acids. Germline CDR1 is MGHRA and CDR2 is YSYEKL. Here the CDR3 reads CASSQGGRVDSNQPQHF. In DNA, the CDR3 is TGCGCCAGCAGCCAAGGTGGCAGGGTGGATAGCAATCAGCCCCAGCATTTT.

This rearrangement joins TRBV2 to TRBJ2-3; D might be TRBD2 (7 bases). CDR1 and CDR2 (germline): SNHLY, FYNNEI. The V end lost 9 bases, the J end lost 0 bases, and 10 bases lay between the germline ends. The CDR3 totals 13 residues. CDR3 sequence (DNA): TGTGCCAGGCGGGGGCTTAGCACAGATACGCAGTATTTT. Its protein product is CARRGLSTDTQYF.

The rearrangement joins TRBV6-5 to TRBJ1-2, with D unclear. The CDR3 runs to 12 residues. CDR1 MNHEY and CDR2 SVGAGI come from the germline V gene. Between the trimmed V and J ends, which lost 2 bases and 2 bases, there was a span of 3 bases. CDR3 loop: CASSYSNYGYTF. CDR3 DNA sequence: TGTGCCAGCAGTTACAGCAACTATGGCTACACCTTC.

The chain carries TRBV19 and TRBJ2-7; 8 bases align to TRBD1. Trimming removed 6 bases from V and 0 bases from J; junction bases left unmatched: 10. Germline V lookup: CDR1 LNHDA, CDR2 SQIVND (reference sequence). This CDR3 region has 16 residues. Here the CDR3 reads CASSGQGLDSSYEQYF. As DNA, the CDR3 is TGTGCCAGTAGCGGACAGGGCCTTGATAGCTCCTACGAGCAGTACTTC.

Worth noting for this clone: This same CDR3 is encoded by further DNA sequences in the sample. The gene calls are TRBV18 and TRBJ1-1, with 7 bases that match TRBD1. J gave up 6 bases and V 2 bases, and 3 bases lay outside the gene matches. Germline-derived CDR1 and CDR2 are KGHSH and LQKENI. The CDR3 spans 13 residues. In DNA, the CDR3 is TGTGCCAGCTCACCAACAGGGGTCTCTGAAGCTTTCTTT. Protein sequence: CASSPTGVSEAFF.

The chain carries TRBV5-1 and TRBJ1-3; 9 bases line up with TRBD1. In germline, CDR1 is SGHRS, CDR2 YFSETQ. With V trimmed by 5 bases and J by 4 bases, 7 bases remained unmatched. The CDR3 covers 15 residues. CDR3: CASSQTGQGGNTIYF. As DNA, the CDR3 is TGCGCCAGCAGTCAAACGGGACAGGGAGGAAACACCATATATTTT.

The genes are TRBV7-6 and TRBJ2-7; the D gene is possibly TRBD2 (6 bases). This CDR3 has 15 residues. Between the trimmed V and J ends, which lost 2 bases and 3 bases, there was a span of 14 bases. Germline assignment: CDR1 SGHVS and CDR2 FNYEAQ. In nucleotides, the CDR3 is TGTGCCAGCAGCTTAAACCCGGCGGGGAACTACGAGCAGTACTTC. This encodes CASSLNPAGNYEQYF.

The CDR3 here is CASSSIRDRDLAKNIQYF. CDR3 nucleotides: TGTGCCAGCAGCTCGATCAGGGACAGGGACCTAGCCAAAAACATTCAGTACTTC. This sequence joins TRBV11-2 and TRBJ2-4; TRBD1 matches at 9 bases. V lost 4 bases, J lost 0 bases, and 10 bases stayed unmatched. The CDR3 is 18 amino acids. In germline, CDR1 is SGHAT, CDR2 FQNNGV. Supplemented by reference TRBV11-2 and TRBJ2-4, the full variable domain reads EAGVAQSPRYKIIEKRQSVAFWCNPISGHATLYWYQQILGQGPKLLIQFQNNGVVDDSQLPKDRFSAERLKGVDSTLKIQPAKLEDSAVYLCASSSIRDRDLAKNIQYFGAGTRLSVL.

The genes are TRBV2 and TRBJ2-4, with D possibly being TRBD2 (6 bases). V lost 7 bases and J 1 base, leaving 17 bases between the germline ends. Germline loops: CDR1 SNHLY, CDR2 FYNNEI. CDR3 length: 16 residues. The CDR3 sequence: CASTLGAGTAKNIQYF. DNA of the CDR3: TGTGCCAGCACGCTCGGTGCAGGGACTGCCAAAAACATTCAGTACTTC.

The genes are TRBV3-1 (or the pseudogene TRBV3-2) and TRBJ1-2; 8 bases match TRBD1. This CDR3 spans 14 amino acids. CDR1 LGHDT and CDR2 YNNKEL come from the germline V gene (reference sequence). The V gene end was trimmed by 2 bases and the J gene end by 8 bases; junction bases not matched to a gene: 7. The CDR3 sequence: CASSQSADRGGYTF. CDR3 coding DNA: TGTGCCAGCAGCCAATCCGCTGACAGGGGAGGCTACACCTTC.

The chain has TRBV2 and TRBJ2-6; D is ambiguous. Germline V CDR1 and CDR2: SNHLY, FYNNEI. V was cut by 2 bases and J by 0 bases, with 17 bases left in between. The CDR3 is 19 residues long. CDR3 region: CASSEKRLIGSSGANVLTF. In DNA form, the CDR3 reads TGTGCCAGCAGTGAAAAGAGACTCATCGGAAGCTCTGGGGCCAACGTCCTGACTTTC.